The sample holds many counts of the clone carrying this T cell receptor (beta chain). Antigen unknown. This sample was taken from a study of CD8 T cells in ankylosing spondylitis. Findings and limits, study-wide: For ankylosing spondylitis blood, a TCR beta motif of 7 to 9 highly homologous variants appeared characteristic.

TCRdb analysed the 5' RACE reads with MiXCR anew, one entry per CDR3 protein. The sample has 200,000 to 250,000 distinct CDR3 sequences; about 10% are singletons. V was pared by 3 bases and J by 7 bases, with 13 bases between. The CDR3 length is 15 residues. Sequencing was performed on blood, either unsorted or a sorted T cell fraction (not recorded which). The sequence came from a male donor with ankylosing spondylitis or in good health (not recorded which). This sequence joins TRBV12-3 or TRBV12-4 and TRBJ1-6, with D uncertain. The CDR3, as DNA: TGTGCCAGCAGTTTGCGGGGATCAGAGAATTCACCCCTCCACTTT. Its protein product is CASSLRGSENSPLHF.